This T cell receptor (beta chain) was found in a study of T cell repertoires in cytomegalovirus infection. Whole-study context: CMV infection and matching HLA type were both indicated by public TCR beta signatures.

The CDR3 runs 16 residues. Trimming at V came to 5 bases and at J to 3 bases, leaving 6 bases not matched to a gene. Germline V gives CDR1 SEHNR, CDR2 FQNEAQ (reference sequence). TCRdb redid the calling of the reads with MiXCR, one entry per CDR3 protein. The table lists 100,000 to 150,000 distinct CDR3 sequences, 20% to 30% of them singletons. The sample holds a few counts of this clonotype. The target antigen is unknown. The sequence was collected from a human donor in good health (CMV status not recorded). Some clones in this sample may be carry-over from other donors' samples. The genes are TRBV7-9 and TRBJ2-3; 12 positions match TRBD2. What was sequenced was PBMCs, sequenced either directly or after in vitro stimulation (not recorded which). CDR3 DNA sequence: TGTGCCAGCAGCACTAGCGGGAGGACGGAGACAGATACGCAGTATTTT. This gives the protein CASSTSGRTETDTQYF.